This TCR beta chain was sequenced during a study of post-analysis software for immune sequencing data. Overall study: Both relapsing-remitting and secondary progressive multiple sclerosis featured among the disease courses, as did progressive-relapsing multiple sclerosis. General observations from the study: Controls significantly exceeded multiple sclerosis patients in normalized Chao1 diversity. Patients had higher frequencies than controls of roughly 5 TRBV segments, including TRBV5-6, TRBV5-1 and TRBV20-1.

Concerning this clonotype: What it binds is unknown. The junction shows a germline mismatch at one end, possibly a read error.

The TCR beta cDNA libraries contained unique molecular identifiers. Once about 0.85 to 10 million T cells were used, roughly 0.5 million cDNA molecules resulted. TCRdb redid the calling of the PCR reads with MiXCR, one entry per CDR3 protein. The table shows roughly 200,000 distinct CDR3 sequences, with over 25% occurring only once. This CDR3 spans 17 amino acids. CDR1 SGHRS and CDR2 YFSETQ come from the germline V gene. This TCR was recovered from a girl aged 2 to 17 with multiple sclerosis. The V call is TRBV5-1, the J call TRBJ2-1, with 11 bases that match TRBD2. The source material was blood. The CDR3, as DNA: TGCGCCGGCAGCTTGGCCAAGGGACTAGCGGACTACAATGAGCAGTTCTTC. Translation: CAGSLAKGLADYNEQFF.